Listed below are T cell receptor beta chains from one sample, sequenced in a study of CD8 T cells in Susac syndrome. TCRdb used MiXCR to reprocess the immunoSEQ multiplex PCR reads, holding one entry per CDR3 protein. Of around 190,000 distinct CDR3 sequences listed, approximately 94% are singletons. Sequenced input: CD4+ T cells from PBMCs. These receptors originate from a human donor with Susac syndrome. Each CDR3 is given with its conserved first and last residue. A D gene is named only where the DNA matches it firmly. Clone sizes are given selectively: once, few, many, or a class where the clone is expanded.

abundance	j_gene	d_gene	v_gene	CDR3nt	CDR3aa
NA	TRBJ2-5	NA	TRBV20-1	TGCAGTGCTTTGCAACAGGCCCAAGAGACCCAGTACTTC	CSALQQAQETQYF
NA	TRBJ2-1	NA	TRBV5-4	TGTGCCAGCAGCGGGATGCGTAATGAGCAGTTCTTC	CASSGMRNEQFF
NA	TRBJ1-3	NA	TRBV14	TGTGCCAGCAGCCTTACAGGGACTGGAAACACCATATATTTT	CASSLTGTGNTIYF
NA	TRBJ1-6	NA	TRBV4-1	TGCGCCAGCAGCCAAGGGAGGGGGGGTTCACCCCTCCACTTT	CASSQGRGGSPLHF
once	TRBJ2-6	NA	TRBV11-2	TGTGCCAGCAGCCCAACCGCCGGACGGACAACGACCTCTGGGGCCAACGTCCTGACTTTC	CASSPTAGRTTTSGANVLTF
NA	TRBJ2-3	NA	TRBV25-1	TGTGCCAGCAGTCGGAGGGGGGGCCTTAGCACAGATACGCAGTATTTT	CASSRRGGLSTDTQYF
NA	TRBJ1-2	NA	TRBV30	TGTGCCTGGAGTGTAAGCGGGATCTACACCTTC	CAWSVSGIYTF
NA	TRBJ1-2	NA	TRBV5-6	TGTGCCAGCAGCTTGGCGGGTACTTTAGGTCCCTATGGCTACACCTTC	CASSLAGTLGPYGYTF
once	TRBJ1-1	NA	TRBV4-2	TGTGCCAGCAGCCAAGATAGGGTAGACACTGAAGCTTTCTTT	CASSQDRVDTEAFF
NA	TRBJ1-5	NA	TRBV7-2	TGTGCCAGCAGCGAGGCAGGGGCCCTACACAATCAGCCCCAGCATTTT	CASSEAGALHNQPQHF
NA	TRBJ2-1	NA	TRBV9	TGTGCCAGCAGCCCCGGGGCTGAGCAGTTCTTC	CASSPGAEQFF
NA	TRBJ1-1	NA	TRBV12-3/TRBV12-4	TGTGCCAGCAGTCTCTACAGGGACACTGAAGCTTTCTTT	CASSLYRDTEAFF
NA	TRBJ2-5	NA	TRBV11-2	TGTGCCAGCAGCACCGGACAGTTAGGGGAGACCCAGTACTTC	CASSTGQLGETQYF
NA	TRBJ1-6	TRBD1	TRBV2	TGTGCCAGCAGGCCTGACAGGGCGGCACCCCTCCACTTT	CASRPDRAAPLHF